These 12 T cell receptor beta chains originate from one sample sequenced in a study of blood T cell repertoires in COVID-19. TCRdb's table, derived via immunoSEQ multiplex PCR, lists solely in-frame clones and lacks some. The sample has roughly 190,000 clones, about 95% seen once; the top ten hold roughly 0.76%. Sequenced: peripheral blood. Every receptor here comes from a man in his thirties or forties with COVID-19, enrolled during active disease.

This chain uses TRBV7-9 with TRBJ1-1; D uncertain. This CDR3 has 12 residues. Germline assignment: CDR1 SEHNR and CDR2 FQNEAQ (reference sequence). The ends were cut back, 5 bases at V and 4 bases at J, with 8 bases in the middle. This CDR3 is CASSVSGTEAFF. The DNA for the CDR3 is TGTGCCAGCAGCGTGTCGGGCACTGAAGCTTTCTTT.

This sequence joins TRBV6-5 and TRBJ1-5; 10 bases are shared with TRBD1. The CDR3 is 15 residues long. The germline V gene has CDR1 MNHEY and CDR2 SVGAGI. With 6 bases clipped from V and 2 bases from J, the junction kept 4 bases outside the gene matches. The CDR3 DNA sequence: TGTGCCAGCAGCCAGGACAGGGGGGGCAATCAGCCCCAGCATTTT. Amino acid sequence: CASSQDRGGNQPQHF.

The CDR3 coding sequence is TGTGCCAGTAGTTCCCAGGCAGGTGTCGGCAATCAGCCCCAGCATTTT. It codes for CASSSQAGVGNQPQHF. This rearrangement joins TRBV19 to TRBJ1-5; D unresolved. Germline V gene sequence: CDR1 LNHDA, CDR2 SQIVND (reference sequence). V lost 5 bases and J lost 2, with 16 bases in between. CDR3 length: 16 residues.

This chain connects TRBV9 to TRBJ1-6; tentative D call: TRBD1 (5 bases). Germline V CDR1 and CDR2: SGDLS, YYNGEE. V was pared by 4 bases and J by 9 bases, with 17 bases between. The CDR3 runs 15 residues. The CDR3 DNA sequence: TGTGCCAGCAGCCCCACCTCCGGGGGGGGTTCACCCCTCCACTTT. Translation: CASSPTSGGGSPLHF.

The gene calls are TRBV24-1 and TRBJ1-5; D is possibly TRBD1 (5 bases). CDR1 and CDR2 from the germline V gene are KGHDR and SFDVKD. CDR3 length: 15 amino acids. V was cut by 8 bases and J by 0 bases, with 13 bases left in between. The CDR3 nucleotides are TGTGCCACCAACTGGACACCCTATAGCAATCAGCCCCAGCATTTT. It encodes CATNWTPYSNQPQHF.

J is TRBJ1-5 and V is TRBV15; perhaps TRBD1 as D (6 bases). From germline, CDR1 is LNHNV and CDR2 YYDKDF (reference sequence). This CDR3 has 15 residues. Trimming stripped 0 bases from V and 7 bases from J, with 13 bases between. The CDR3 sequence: CATSRDRGASQPQHF. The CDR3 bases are TGTGCCACCAGCAGAGATCGGGGGGCGAGCCAGCCCCAGCATTTT. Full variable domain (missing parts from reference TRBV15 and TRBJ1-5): DAMVIQNPRYQVTQFGKPVTLSCSQTLNHNVMYWYQQKSSQAPKLLFHYYDKDFNNEADTPDNFQSRRPNTSFCFLDIRSPGLGDTAMYLCATSRDRGASQPQHFGDGTRLSIL.

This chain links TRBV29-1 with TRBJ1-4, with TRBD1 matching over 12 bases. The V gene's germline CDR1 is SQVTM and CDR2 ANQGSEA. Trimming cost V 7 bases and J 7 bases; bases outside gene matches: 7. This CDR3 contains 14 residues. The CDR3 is CSAGTGGAGEKLFF. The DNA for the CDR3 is TGCAGCGCCGGGACAGGGGGCGCTGGTGAAAAACTGTTTTTT.

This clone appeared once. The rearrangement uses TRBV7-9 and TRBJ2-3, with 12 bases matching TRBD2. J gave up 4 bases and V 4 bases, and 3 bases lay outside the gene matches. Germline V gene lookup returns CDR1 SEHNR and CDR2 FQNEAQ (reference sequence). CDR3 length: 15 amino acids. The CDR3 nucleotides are TGTGCCAGCAGCTCTAGCGGGGGGGTCCCAGATACGCAGTATTTT. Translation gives CASSSSGGVPDTQYF.

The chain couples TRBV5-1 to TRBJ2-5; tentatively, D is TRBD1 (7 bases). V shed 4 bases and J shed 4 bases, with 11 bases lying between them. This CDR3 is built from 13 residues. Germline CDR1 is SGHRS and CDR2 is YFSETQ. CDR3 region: CASSQGGGETQYF. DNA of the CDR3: TGCGCCAGCAGCCAGGGGGGAGGAGAGACCCAGTACTTC. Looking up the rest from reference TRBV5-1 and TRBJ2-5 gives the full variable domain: KAGVTQTPRYLIKTRGQQVTLSCSPISGHRSVSWYQQTPGQGLQFLFEYFSETQRNKGNFPGRFSGRQFSNSRSEMNVSTLELGDSALYLCASSQGGGETQYFGPGTRLLVL.

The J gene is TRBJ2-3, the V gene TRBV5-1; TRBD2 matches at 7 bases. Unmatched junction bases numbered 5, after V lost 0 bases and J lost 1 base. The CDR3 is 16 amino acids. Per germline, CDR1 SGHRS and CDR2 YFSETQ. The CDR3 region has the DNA TGCGCCAGCAGCTTGGGGCTAGCGGACGGCACAGATACGCAGTATTTT. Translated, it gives CASSLGLADGTDTQYF.

The CDR3 coding sequence is TGTGCCAGCAGTTTATCAGGCAGGGGTGGGGGCTACACCTTC. Protein product: CASSLSGRGGGYTF. This sequence joins TRBV27 and TRBJ1-2, with TRBD1 as a possible D gene (6 bases). CDR1 and CDR2 (germline): MNHEY, SMNVEV (reference sequence). CDR3 length: 14 amino acids. V dropped 0 bases and J dropped 8 bases, with 13 bases sitting between them.

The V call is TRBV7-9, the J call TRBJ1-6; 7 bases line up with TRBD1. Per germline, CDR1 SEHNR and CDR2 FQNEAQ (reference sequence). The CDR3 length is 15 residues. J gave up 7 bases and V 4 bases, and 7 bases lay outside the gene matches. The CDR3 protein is CASSSSTGLNSPLHF. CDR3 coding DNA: TGTGCCAGCAGCTCATCGACAGGGCTAAATTCACCCCTCCACTTT.